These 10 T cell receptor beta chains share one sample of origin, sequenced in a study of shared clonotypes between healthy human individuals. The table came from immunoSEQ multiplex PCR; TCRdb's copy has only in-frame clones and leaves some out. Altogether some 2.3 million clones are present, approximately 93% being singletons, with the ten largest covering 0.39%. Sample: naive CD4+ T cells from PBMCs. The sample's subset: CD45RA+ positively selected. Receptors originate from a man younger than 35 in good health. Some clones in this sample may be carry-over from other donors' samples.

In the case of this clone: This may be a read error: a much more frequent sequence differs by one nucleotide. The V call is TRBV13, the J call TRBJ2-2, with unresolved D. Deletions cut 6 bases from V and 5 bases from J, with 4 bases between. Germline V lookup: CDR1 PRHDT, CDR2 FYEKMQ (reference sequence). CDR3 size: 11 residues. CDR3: CASSLTGELFF. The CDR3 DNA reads TGTGCCAGCAGTTTAACCGGGGAGCTGTTTTTT.

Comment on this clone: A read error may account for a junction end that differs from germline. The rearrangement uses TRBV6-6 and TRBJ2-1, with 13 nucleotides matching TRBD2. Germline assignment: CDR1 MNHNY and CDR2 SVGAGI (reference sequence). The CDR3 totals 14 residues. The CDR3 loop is CAAGGLGTSGKVLF. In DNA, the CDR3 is TGTGCCGCGGGAGGATTAGGGACTAGCGGGAAAGTGCTCTTC.

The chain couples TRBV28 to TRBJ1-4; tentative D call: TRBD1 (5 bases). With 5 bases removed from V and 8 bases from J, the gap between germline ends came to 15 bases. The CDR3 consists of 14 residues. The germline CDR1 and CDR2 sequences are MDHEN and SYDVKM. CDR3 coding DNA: TGTGCCAGCAGTCCCGGCCAGGGAGGCGAAAAACTGTTTTTT. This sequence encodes CASSPGQGGEKLFF.

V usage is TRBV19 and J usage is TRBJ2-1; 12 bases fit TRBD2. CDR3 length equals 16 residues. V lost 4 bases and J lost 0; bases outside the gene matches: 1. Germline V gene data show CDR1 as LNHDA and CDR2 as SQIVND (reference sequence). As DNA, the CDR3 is TGTGCCAGTAGTAGACTAGCGGGAGACTCCTACAATGAGCAGTTCTTC. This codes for CASSRLAGDSYNEQFF.

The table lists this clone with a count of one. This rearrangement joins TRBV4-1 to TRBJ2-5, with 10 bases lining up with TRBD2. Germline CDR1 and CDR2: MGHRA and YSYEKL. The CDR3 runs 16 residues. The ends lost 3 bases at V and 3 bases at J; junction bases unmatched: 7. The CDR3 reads CASSHRPGLAKETQYF. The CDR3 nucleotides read TGCGCCAGCAGCCACCGCCCGGGACTAGCGAAAGAGACCCAGTACTTC.

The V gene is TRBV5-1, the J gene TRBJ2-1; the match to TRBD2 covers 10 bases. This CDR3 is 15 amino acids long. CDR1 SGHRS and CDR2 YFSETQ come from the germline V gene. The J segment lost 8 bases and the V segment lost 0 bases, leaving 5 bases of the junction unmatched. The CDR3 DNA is TGCGCCAGCAGCTTGGCTAGCGGGAGTGCCTATGAGCAGTTCTTC. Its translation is CASSLASGSAYEQFF. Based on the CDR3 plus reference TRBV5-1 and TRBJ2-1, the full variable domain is KAGVTQTPRYLIKTRGQQVTLSCSPISGHRSVSWYQQTPGQGLQFLFEYFSETQRNKGNFPGRFSGRQFSNSRSEMNVSTLELGDSALYLCASSLASGSAYEQFFGPGTRLTVL.

The CDR3 is CASIAGGAQSYEQYF. DNA of the CDR3: TGTGCCAGCATAGCGGGAGGGGCTCAGTCCTACGAGCAGTACTTC. This chain links TRBV28 with TRBJ2-7; 11 bases fit TRBD2. The CDR3 is 15 residues long. V was pared by 7 bases and J by 1 base, with 6 bases of the junction left unmatched. The V gene's germline CDR1 is MDHEN and CDR2 SYDVKM.

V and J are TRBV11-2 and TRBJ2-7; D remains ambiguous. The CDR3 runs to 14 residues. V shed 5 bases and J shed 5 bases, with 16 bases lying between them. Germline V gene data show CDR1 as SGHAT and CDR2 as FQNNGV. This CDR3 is CASSPRRSSDEQYF. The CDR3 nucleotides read TGTGCCAGCAGCCCCCGTCGGTCCAGCGACGAGCAGTACTTC.

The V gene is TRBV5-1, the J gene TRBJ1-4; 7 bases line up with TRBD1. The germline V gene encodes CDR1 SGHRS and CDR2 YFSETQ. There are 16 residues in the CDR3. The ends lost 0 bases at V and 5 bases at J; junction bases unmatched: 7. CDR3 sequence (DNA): TGCGCCAGCAGCTTGGTAGGACAGGCCCCCAATGAAAAACTGTTTTTT. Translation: CASSLVGQAPNEKLFF.

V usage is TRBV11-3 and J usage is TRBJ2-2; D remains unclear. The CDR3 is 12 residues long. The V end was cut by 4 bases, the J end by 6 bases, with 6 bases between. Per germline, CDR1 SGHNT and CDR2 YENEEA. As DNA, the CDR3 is TGTGCCAGCAGCTCTAGGCCCGGGGAGCTGTTTTTT. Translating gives CASSSRPGELFF.